These 32 T cell receptor beta chains were sequenced from one sample in a study of T cells in Graves' hyperthyroidism and ophthalmopathy. There were TCR beta CDR3 regions amplified from RNA transcripts. The TCR CDR3 was amplified in a first-round RT-PCR using the HTBI primer set. TCRdb ran MiXCR on the multiplex PCR reads and lists one entry per CDR3 protein. The sample shows approximately 590,000 distinct CDR3 sequences, 40% to 55% of them seen only once. Sequencing was carried out using peripheral blood or thyroid tissue (not recorded which). Receptors originate from a woman aged 18-29 years with Graves' hyperthyroidism.

This clonotype has only one observation. CDR3 sequence (DNA): TGCAGTGCTAGAACTCCGGGACTGAAAAACTATGGCTACACCTTC. It is translated as CSARTPGLKNYGYTF. The J gene is TRBJ1-2, the V gene TRBV20-1, with D possibly TRBD1 on 5 matching bases. Trimming cost V 2 bases and J 2 bases, with 15 bases left between them. This CDR3 is 15 amino acids long. Germline lookup yields CDR1 DFQATT and CDR2 SNEGSKA (reference sequence).

This clonotype was recorded many times. The CDR3 DNA reads TGTGCCACCAGCGTTCGGGGGGGCCACGGGGAGCTGTTTTTT. The encoded protein is CATSVRGGHGELFF. The rearrangement uses TRBV15 and TRBJ2-2, with 8 positions matching TRBD2. This CDR3 region has 14 residues. Germline values: CDR1 LNHNV, CDR2 YYDKDF (reference sequence). The V gene end was trimmed by 5 bases and the J gene end by 7 bases; junction bases not matched to a gene: 6. Supplemented by reference TRBV15 and TRBJ2-2, the full variable domain reads DAMVIQNPRYQVTQFGKPVTLSCSQTLNHNVMYWYQQKSSQAPKLLFHYYDKDFNNEADTPDNFQSRRPNTSFCFLDIRSPGLGDTAMYLCATSVRGGHGELFFGEGSRLTVL.

V usage is TRBV7-9 and J usage is TRBJ2-7, with 13 bases that match TRBD2. The germline V gene encodes CDR1 SEHNR and CDR2 FQNEAQ (reference sequence). CDR3 size: 15 residues. The junction had 6 bases not matched to a gene; V was cut back by 3 bases and J by 7 bases. The CDR3 region is CASSFGLAGEWEQYF. The CDR3 DNA reads TGTGCCAGCAGCTTTGGACTAGCGGGAGAATGGGAGCAGTACTTC.

This clonotype was seen many times. The chain uses TRBV7-9 and TRBJ2-7; the D gene is possibly TRBD1 (6 bases). Germline CDR1 SEHNR, CDR2 FQNEAQ (reference sequence). This CDR3 spans 13 amino acids. V dropped 5 bases and J dropped 2 bases, with 10 bases sitting between them. The CDR3 DNA sequence: TGTGCCAGCAGCCGGGACATACCCTACGAGCAGTACTTC. It translates to CASSRDIPYEQYF.

About this clonotype itself: At one end, the junction sequence differs from germline, possibly due to a read error. J is TRBJ2-5 and V is TRBV7-9; D is possibly TRBD1 (5 bases). Germline assignment: CDR1 SEHNR and CDR2 FQNEAQ (reference sequence). The CDR3 loop spans 14 amino acids. CDR3 residues: CASSFRQIQETQYF. In DNA form, the CDR3 reads TGCGCCAGCAGCTTCAGACAGATACAAGAGACCCAGTACTTC.

On this clonotype itself: Being one base from a much bigger clone, this may be a read error. This rearrangement joins TRBV29-1 to TRBJ1-5; the D gene is possibly TRBD1 (6 bases). CDR1 is SQVTM and CDR2 is ANQGSEA in the germline V gene. This CDR3 has 13 residues. Trimming shortened V by 7 bases and J by 3 bases, and 13 bases separated the two germline ends. The CDR3 DNA sequence: TGCAGCGCCGTTACAGGGTCCAATCAGCCCCAGCATTTT. Encoded protein: CSAVTGSNQPQHF.

This clonotype has only a few counts. The chain couples TRBV7-6 to TRBJ1-2; 7 bases align to TRBD1. The CDR3 consists of 14 residues. Germline CDR1 reads SGHVS; CDR2 reads FNYEAQ. V lost 5 bases and J lost 4; bases outside the gene matches: 7. The CDR3 spells CASSRGDRGYGYTF. In DNA, the CDR3 is TGTGCCAGCAGCCGGGGGGACAGAGGCTATGGCTACACCTTC.

CDR3 in amino acids: CASSRDPNTDTQYF. Here the CDR3 DNA reads TGTGCCAGCAGTCGGGACCCTAACACAGATACGCAGTATTTT. The chain is built from TRBV2 and TRBJ2-3, with D perhaps matching TRBD1 or TRBD2 (5 bases each). V was pared by 5 bases and J by 2 bases, with 11 bases between. Per the germline V gene, CDR1 is SNHLY and CDR2 is FYNNEI. CDR3 length equals 14 residues.

The chain combines TRBV10-3 with TRBJ1-6; D ambiguous. The CDR3 spans 16 residues. V lost 5 bases and J 0 bases, leaving 11 bases between the germline ends. Germline V gives CDR1 ENHRY, CDR2 SYGVKD. The DNA of the CDR3 is TGTGCCATCAGTTACGGGTGGAGCTCCTATAATTCACCCCTCCACTTT. Its translation: CAISYGWSSYNSPLHF.

With regard to this clonotype: At one end, the junction sequence differs from germline, possibly due to a read error. This chain links TRBV2 with TRBJ1-2; 7 bases line up with TRBD1. The CDR3 is made up of 14 amino acids. The germline gives CDR1 SNHLY, CDR2 FYNNEI. Here the CDR3 reads CASREDRDSSGYTF. As DNA, the CDR3 is TGTGCCAGCAGGGAAGACAGGGATTCGTCCGGCTACACCTTC.

About this clonotype: A junction boundary mismatches the germline segment, possibly from a read error. The chain is built from TRBV7-9 and TRBJ1-2, with unresolved D. The length of the CDR3 is 15 residues. CDR1 SEHNR and CDR2 FQNEAQ come from the germline V gene (reference sequence). In DNA form, the CDR3 reads TGCGCCAGCAGCCAAGATCAAGGCGGGTTCTATGGCTACACCTTC. Its protein product is CASSQDQGGFYGYTF.

In this sample, this clonotype turned up many times. The J gene is TRBJ1-6, the V gene TRBV2; D perhaps matches TRBD1 (5 bases). Per the germline V gene, CDR1 is SNHLY and CDR2 is FYNNEI. The CDR3 runs to 17 residues. V was trimmed by 3 bases and J by 2 bases, leaving 14 bases between them. CDR3 region: CASSDVGAGPYNSPLHF. The CDR3 DNA reads as TGTGCCAGCAGTGATGTAGGGGCAGGGCCCTATAATTCACCCCTCCACTTT.

This clonotype was counted only a few times. Written as DNA, the CDR3 is TGTGCCAGCAGCCAAGATAGAACGACAGGGGCGTCACCCCTCCACTTT. This sequence encodes CASSQDRTTGASPLHF. The chain joins TRBV14 to TRBJ1-6; 8 nucleotides agree with TRBD1. V trimming: 0 bases; J trimming: 10 bases; junction bases outside the gene matches: 8. There are 16 residues in the CDR3. Germline CDR1 is SGHDN and CDR2 is FVKESK. Supplemented by reference TRBV14 and TRBJ1-6, the full variable domain reads EAGVTQFPSHSVIEKGQTVTLRCDPISGHDNLYWYRRVMGKEIKFLLHFVKESKQDESGMPNNRFLAERTGGTYSTLKVQPAELEDSGVYFCASSQDRTTGASPLHFGNGTRLTVT.

The chain has TRBV2 and TRBJ2-5, with 8 bases fitting TRBD2. V lost 2 bases, J lost 5 bases, and 7 bases stayed unmatched. CDR1 SNHLY and CDR2 FYNNEI come from the germline V gene. This CDR3 has 15 amino acids. The chain's CDR3 is CASSESGGGGETQYF. In DNA, the CDR3 is TGTGCCAGCAGTGAATCGGGAGGGGGTGGCGAGACCCAGTACTTC.

This clonotype has more than one count but fewer than ten. The rearrangement links TRBV5-4 to TRBJ2-2; D gene unclear. Trimming stripped 4 bases from V and 6 bases from J, with 7 bases between. This CDR3 has 12 amino acids. CDR1 is SGHNT and CDR2 is YYREEE in the germline V gene (reference sequence). The CDR3 DNA is TGTGCCAGCAGCGTTTCCTCCGGGGAGCTGTTTTTT. This encodes CASSVSSGELFF.

This chain connects TRBV7-9 to TRBJ2-7; TRBD2 agrees at 7 bases. The length of the CDR3 is 17 residues. Germline trimming cut 4 bases from V and 9 bases from J; bases unmatched to any gene: 21. From germline, CDR1 is SEHNR and CDR2 FQNEAQ (reference sequence). The CDR3 reads CASSYSSAGGEGQGQYF. The CDR3 nucleotides are TGTGCCAGCAGCTACAGCAGTGCTGGGGGGGAGGGCCAGGGGCAGTACTTC.

This clonotype has more than one count but fewer than ten. This chain links TRBV7-3 with TRBJ2-7, with D possibly TRBD2 on 6 matching bases. The V and J ends lost 3 bases and 0 bases respectively, with 12 bases between them. CDR1 is SGHTA, CDR2 FQGTGA, per germline. CDR3 length: 15 amino acids. The CDR3 loop is CASSLDYESSYEQYF. The DNA of the CDR3 is TGTGCCAGCAGCTTGGACTACGAGAGCTCCTACGAGCAGTACTTC.

This clonotype was detected a few times. This CDR3 is CSARAPNEKLFF. CDR3 nucleotides: TGCAGTGCCAGGGCGCCTAATGAAAAACTGTTTTTT. The chain carries TRBV20-1 and TRBJ1-4; TRBD1 might be the D (5 bases). Germline-derived CDR1 and CDR2 are DFQATT and SNEGSKA (reference sequence). This CDR3 has 12 amino acids. The V and J ends lost 6 bases and 3 bases respectively, with 8 bases between them.

This clonotype was found many times. This rearrangement joins TRBV20-1 to TRBJ1-6; D may be TRBD1 (5 bases). This CDR3 is built from 13 residues. Deletions cut 6 bases from V and 6 bases from J, with 12 bases between. Germline CDR1 and CDR2: DFQATT and SNEGSKA (reference sequence). The DNA of the CDR3 is TGCAGTGCCCAGGGACGGTTTAATTCACCCCTCCACTTT. It translates to CSAQGRFNSPLHF.

V gene TRBV29-1 combines with J gene TRBJ1-6, with 7 nucleotides matching TRBD1. The CDR3 loop spans 12 amino acids. The J segment lost 6 bases and the V segment lost 8 bases, leaving 4 bases of the junction unmatched. Germline V gene lookup returns CDR1 SQVTM and CDR2 ANQGSEA. DNA of the CDR3: TGCAGCTTAAGGGACAGTAATTCACCCCTCCACTTT. This translates into CSLRDSNSPLHF.

This clonotype came up a few times. J is TRBJ1-2 and V is TRBV20-1; possibly TRBD1 for D (6 bases). Germline assignment: CDR1 DFQATT and CDR2 SNEGSKA (reference sequence). V was trimmed by 5 bases and J by 6 bases, leaving 19 bases between them. The CDR3 is 14 amino acids. Here the CDR3 DNA reads TGCAGTGCTGGAGGGGGGGGCAGGGATAATGGCTACACCTTC. The encoded protein is CSAGGGGRDNGYTF.

This clonotype was picked up a small number of times. The chain combines TRBV7-2 with TRBJ2-7, with TRBD1 matching 7 bases. The CDR3 covers 15 residues. Per germline, CDR1 SGHTA and CDR2 FQGNSA. The ends lost 5 bases at V and 2 bases at J; junction bases unmatched: 9. CDR3 sequence (DNA): TGTGCCAGCAGCACCCGACAGGGCGACCCCTACGAGCAGTACTTC. Its protein is CASSTRQGDPYEQYF.

This clonotype turned up a few times. The chain recombines TRBV7-2 with TRBJ2-7, with TRBD2 identical over 7 bases. The CDR3 length is 16 residues. Germline CDR1 SGHTA, CDR2 FQGNSA. Trimming at V came to 0 bases and at J to 2 bases, leaving 7 bases not matched to a gene. CDR3 sequence: CASSLAGGSDTYEQYF. As DNA, the CDR3 is TGTGCCAGCAGCTTAGCGGGGGGGTCGGACACCTACGAGCAGTACTTC.

This rearrangement joins TRBV16 to TRBJ1-2; the D gene is possibly TRBD1 (5 bases). CDR1 is KGHSY and CDR2 is FQNENV in the germline V gene. The CDR3 loop spans 16 amino acids. V lost 0 bases to trimming and J lost 3 bases, with 14 bases between them. The CDR3 sequence is CASSQSAAGTHYGYTF. The CDR3, as DNA: TGTGCCAGCAGCCAATCTGCTGCAGGGACCCACTATGGCTACACCTTC.

This chain connects TRBV7-2 to TRBJ1-2; TRBD1 might be the D (5 bases). Germline-derived CDR1 and CDR2 are SGHTA and FQGNSA. Trimming pared 6 bases from V and 6 bases from J, leaving 26 bases between. This CDR3 is built from 17 residues. Here the CDR3 DNA reads TGTGCCAGCAGTACTCCTTCAGGGATAACCGACCCGAATGGCTACACCTTC. Translated, it gives CASSTPSGITDPNGYTF.

The chain is built from TRBV6-6 and TRBJ1-2; 9 bases map to TRBD1. Germline lookup yields CDR1 MNHNY and CDR2 SVGAGI (reference sequence). CDR3 length: 13 amino acids. V shed 6 bases and J 7 bases; nucleotides not matched to a gene: 6. CDR3 in amino acids: CASSYGTGIGYTF. CDR3 nucleotides: TGTGCCAGCAGCTACGGGACAGGGATTGGCTACACCTTC.

This clonotype was seen at least ten times. The chain uses TRBV24-1 and TRBJ1-2, with D unclear. Trimming pared 0 bases from V and 7 bases from J, leaving 14 bases between. CDR3 length equals 15 residues. Germline V gives CDR1 KGHDR, CDR2 SFDVKD. Here the CDR3 DNA reads TGTGCCACCAGTGATTTGAGCGGCAGAGCAGGTGGCTACACCTTC. Its translation: CATSDLSGRAGGYTF.

This chain uses TRBV7-2 with TRBJ1-5; a possible D gene is TRBD1 (5 bases). Per germline, CDR1 SGHTA and CDR2 FQGNSA. CDR3 length equals 15 residues. Deletions cut 5 bases from V and 2 bases from J, with 13 bases between. The CDR3 reads CASSGYRFCNQPQHF. CDR3 nucleotides: TGTGCCAGCAGCGGTTACAGGTTTTGCAATCAGCCCCAGCATTTT. Using reference TRBV7-2 and TRBJ1-5 for the parts outside the CDR3, the full variable domain is GAGVSQSPSNKVTEKGKDVELRCDPISGHTALYWYRQSLGQGLEFLIYFQGNSAPDKSGLPSDRFSAERTGGSVSTLTIQRTQQEDSAVYLCASSGYRFCNQPQHFGDGTRLSIL.

The CDR3 nucleotides read TGCAGTGCTAGCACTAGCGGGAGCGTCACCGGGGAGCTGTTTTTT. Translated, it gives CSASTSGSVTGELFF. The chain is built from TRBV20-1 and TRBJ2-2; 11 bases align to TRBD2. Trimming cost V 3 bases and J 4 bases; bases outside gene matches: 4. The germline V gene has CDR1 DFQATT and CDR2 SNEGSKA (reference sequence). CDR3 length: 15 amino acids.

The CDR3 DNA follows: TGTGCCTGGAGTCGCAGCTCTGGAAACACCATATATTTT. It is translated as CAWSRSSGNTIYF. The rearrangement uses TRBV30 and TRBJ1-3, with no clear D. With 2 bases removed from V and 0 bases from J, the gap between germline ends came to 5 bases. The CDR3 has 13 amino acids. Per germline, CDR1 GTSNPN and CDR2 SVGIG (reference sequence).

The V call is TRBV24-1, the J call TRBJ2-5; 11 bases fit TRBD2. CDR1 and CDR2 from the germline V gene are KGHDR and SFDVKD. The CDR3 loop spans 16 amino acids. V dropped 3 bases and J dropped 5; count of bases not matched to a gene: 7. CDR3 coding DNA: TGTGCCACCAGTGATCCGCGCTCTAGCGGGGGGGAGACCCAGTACTTC. Its protein is CATSDPRSSGGETQYF.

The chain recombines TRBV7-9 with TRBJ1-1, with D perhaps matching TRBD1 (5 bases). The V and J ends lost 3 bases and 0 bases respectively, with 17 bases between them. The CDR3 is 17 amino acids. Germline assignment: CDR1 SEHNR and CDR2 FQNEAQ (reference sequence). CDR3 in amino acids: CASSFTPGRRMNTEAFF. The CDR3 DNA sequence: TGTGCCAGCAGCTTTACACCGGGACGGAGAATGAACACTGAAGCTTTCTTT.